Below, 14 T cell receptor beta chains from the same sample are listed, as sequenced in a study of T-cell reconstitution after alpha-beta-depleted transplantation in children. Unique molecular identifiers tagged the TCRbeta library. Using its own MiXCR run on the PCR reads, TCRdb lists one record per CDR3 protein. The top ten hold roughly 8% of the sample, which has 100,000 to 120,000 distinct CDR3 sequences, around a tenth seen once. This specimen was PBMCs from the stem cell graft donor, taken from the stem cell graft. The receptors here all came from a human donor who donated a stem cell graft to a child with acute lymphoblastic leukemia.

The chain joins TRBV7-8 to TRBJ2-1; 8 positions match TRBD2. Trimming at V came to 2 bases and at J to 8 bases, leaving 5 bases not matched to a gene. CDR1 and CDR2 from the germline V gene are SGHVS and FQNEAQ. The CDR3 is 14 residues long. The CDR3 coding sequence is TGTGCCAGCAGCTTATATGACGGGGGGGATGAGCAGTTCTTC. Translated, it gives CASSLYDGGDEQFF.

This clonotype was found many times. This CDR3 reads CASSQEGGYNSPLHF. The CDR3 region has the DNA TGTGCCAGCAGCCAGGAGGGAGGGTACAATTCACCCCTCCACTTT. This chain connects TRBV4-2 to TRBJ1-6; D call uncertain. The CDR3 runs 15 residues. Per germline, CDR1 LGHNA and CDR2 YNFKEQ. V lost 3 bases, J lost 7 bases, and 13 bases lay in between.

This clonotype appeared many times. This chain links TRBV30 with TRBJ1-6, with D possibly TRBD1 on 6 matching bases. V lost 0 bases and J 10 bases, leaving 16 bases between the germline ends. The V gene's germline CDR1 is GTSNPN and CDR2 SVGIG (reference sequence). CDR3 length: 15 residues. This CDR3 is CAWSVSGRGRSPLHF. The CDR3 coding sequence is TGTGCCTGGAGTGTATCGGGCAGGGGAAGGTCACCCCTCCACTTT.

Many counts were recorded for this clonotype. This chain links TRBV7-2 with TRBJ2-1, with D maybe TRBD1 (6 bases). Germline lookup yields CDR1 SGHTA and CDR2 FQGNSA. This CDR3 spans 17 amino acids. V was shortened by 0 bases and J by 5 bases, with 17 bases between the two germline ends. CDR3 nucleotides: TGTGCCAGCAGCTTAGCGGTAGGGGGTAAAAGAAACAATGAGCAGTTCTTC. Protein product: CASSLAVGGKRNNEQFF.

This clonotype was recorded at least ten times. This chain uses TRBV5-1 with TRBJ2-1; possibly TRBD2 for D (5 bases). Trimming removed 1 base at V and 10 bases at J, with 15 bases between. This CDR3 spans 14 amino acids. CDR1 and CDR2 from the germline V gene are SGHRS and YFSETQ. CDR3 in DNA: TGCGCCAGCAGCTTGTTGGGTCTAGCTAGCGAGCAGTTCTTC. Translating it yields CASSLLGLASEQFF.

This clonotype was detected many times. The CDR3 loop is CAISESSAGQGYTF. CDR3 DNA: TGTGCCATCAGTGAGTCGTCGGCAGGGCAGGGCTACACCTTC. The J gene is TRBJ1-2, the V gene TRBV10-3, with D maybe TRBD1 (5 bases). V was trimmed by 0 bases and J by 8 bases, leaving 13 bases between them. The CDR3 is 14 residues long. Germline V gene sequence: CDR1 ENHRY, CDR2 SYGVKD.

This clonotype was seen at least ten times. This rearrangement joins TRBV5-1 to TRBJ1-1; no clear D. The CDR3 contains 11 residues. V lost 4 bases and J lost 3, with 4 bases in between. Germline V gives CDR1 SGHRS, CDR2 YFSETQ. In nucleotides, the CDR3 is TGCGCCAGCAGCGGGGACACTGAAGCTTTCTTT. Protein: CASSGDTEAFF. Based on the CDR3 plus reference TRBV5-1 and TRBJ1-1, the full variable domain is KAGVTQTPRYLIKTRGQQVTLSCSPISGHRSVSWYQQTPGQGLQFLFEYFSETQRNKGNFPGRFSGRQFSNSRSEMNVSTLELGDSALYLCASSGDTEAFFGQGTRLTVV.

To note about this clonotype: A much larger clonotype is one base distant, so this may be a read error. J is TRBJ2-4 and V is TRBV5-1; 7 bases match TRBD1. CDR1 is SGHRS and CDR2 is YFSETQ in the germline V gene. The CDR3 totals 16 residues. The CDR3 protein is CASSLTGPWAKNMQYF. DNA of the CDR3: TGCGCCAGCAGCCTGACAGGGCCGTGGGCCAAAAACATGCAGTACTTC. Variable domain in full (rest from reference TRBV5-1 and TRBJ2-4): KAGVTQTPRYLIKTRGQQVTLSCSPISGHRSVSWYQQTPGQGLQFLFEYFSETQRNKGNFPGRFSGRQFSNSRSEMNVSTLELGDSALYLCASSLTGPWAKNMQYFGAGTRLSVL.

This clonotype was picked up many times. The V call is TRBV15, the J call TRBJ2-5; the D gene is possibly TRBD2 (6 bases). CDR1 and CDR2 from the germline V gene are LNHNV and YYDKDF (reference sequence). V lost 6 bases, J lost 1 base, and 12 bases lay in between. There are 14 residues in the CDR3. The CDR3 sequence: CATRDRDFQETQYF. CDR3 nucleotide sequence: TGTGCCACCAGGGACCGGGACTTCCAAGAGACCCAGTACTTC.

This clonotype was observed many times. As DNA, the CDR3 is TGTGCCAGCATTGGGGGAGCGCTCAACACCGGGGAGCTGTTTTTT. It specifies CASIGGALNTGELFF. This chain connects TRBV5-6 to TRBJ2-2; either TRBD1 or TRBD2 may fit D (5 bases each). This CDR3 region has 15 residues. In germline, CDR1 is SGHDT, CDR2 YYEEEE. V was trimmed by 6 bases and J by 2 bases, leaving 14 bases between them.

This clonotype occurred many times. The rearrangement links TRBV29-1 to TRBJ2-4; TRBD1 or TRBD2 may be the D gene (6 bases each). CDR1 is SQVTM, CDR2 ANQGSEA, per germline. CDR3 length: 14 residues. V lost 3 bases, J lost 6 bases, and 15 bases lay in between. The CDR3 DNA is TGCAGCGTTGAGAATAGGGGGGCCGGAAACATTCAGTACTTC. The encoded protein is CSVENRGAGNIQYF.

This clonotype was seen at least ten times. This chain links TRBV18 with TRBJ1-1; perhaps TRBD1 as D (5 bases). V was pared by 3 bases and J by 1 base, with 6 bases between. The CDR3 is 13 amino acids. Germline CDR1 is KGHSH and CDR2 is LQKENI. Here the CDR3 reads CASSPDTNTEAFF. Here the CDR3 DNA reads TGTGCCAGCTCACCGGACACGAACACTGAAGCTTTCTTT.

This chain links TRBV30 with TRBJ2-2; tentative D call: TRBD2 (5 bases). Germline V gene sequence: CDR1 GTSNPN, CDR2 SVGIG (reference sequence). This CDR3 has 15 residues. Trimming took 4 bases from V and 0 from J, leaving 12 bases between them. Here the CDR3 reads CAWTPLATNTGELFF. DNA of the CDR3: TGTGCCTGGACCCCCCTAGCCACGAACACCGGGGAGCTGTTTTTT.

At least ten counts were recorded for this clonotype. The V gene is TRBV20-1, the J gene TRBJ2-1; 13 bases align to TRBD2. Germline V gene data show CDR1 as DFQATT and CDR2 as SNEGSKA (reference sequence). Trimming cost V 6 bases and J 12 bases; bases outside gene matches: 8. The CDR3 is made up of 13 amino acids. The chain's CDR3 is CSAPGLAGSGQFF. The DNA of the CDR3 is TGCAGTGCGCCGGGACTAGCGGGGTCGGGGCAGTTCTTC.